A selection of T cell receptor beta chains follows, all from one sample in a study of early T cells in non-severe SARS-CoV-2 infection. From the 5' RACE reads, TCRdb called clonotypes with MiXCR, one entry per CDR3 protein. The sample lists approximately 70,000 distinct CDR3 sequences, about 11% occurring once. The material sequenced was whole blood. The origin of the receptors is an adult who was a healthcare worker with PCR-confirmed SARS-CoV-2 infection or an uninfected control (not recorded which). CDR3s leave out the opening cysteine and the closing phenylalanine or tryptophan.

v_call	cdr3_aa
TRBV6-5	ASRPGTGGNDSPLH
TRBV5-1	ASSLAASNTGELF
TRBV20-1	SARDLTGIQETQY
TRBV20-1	SANRDGGEKLF
TRBV10-3	AIGTGYGNTIY
TRBV7-3	ASSITLNTEAF
TRBV24-1	ATSDVADTQY
TRBV12-3/TRBV12-4	ASSPDGPSFNYGYT
TRBV7-8	ASSLALETQY
TRBV7-9	ASSSPGREAGTDTQY
TRBV7-6	ASSLGTASYEQY
TRBV29-1	SARDRVLHGYT
TRBV29-1	SVGAANQPQH
TRBV2	ASSAGRAKQETQY
TRBV7-2	ASSLRGSGYEQY
TRBV2	ASRVPLAGAYQETQY
TRBV3-1	ASSQNLQGLSSYNEQF
TRBV2	AKGLAANTGELF
TRBV7-2	ASSPSRQGAQY
TRBV6-2/TRBV6-3	ASSYWEGSSYEQY
TRBV3-1	ASSWRSSYNEQF
TRBV20-1	SARDARGGTEAF
TRBV9	ASSALGQPSGYT
TRBV6-2/TRBV6-3	ASSSLSGAGGTEAF
TRBV12-3/TRBV12-4	ASSQLTDTQY
TRBV6-6	ASSFAPDTTGELF
TRBV5-1	ASSLVAEVSYEQY
TRBV7-2	ASSSREWGNTEAF
TRBV2	ASRVLRDRPYEQY
TRBV19	ASRSGQSSYNEQF
TRBV11-3	ASSRGRGTGELF